This T cell receptor (beta chain) was identified in a study of OX40 agonist ivuxolimab in advanced cancers. Study details: Patient treatment consisted of intravenous ivuxolimab administration every 2 weeks at 0.01 to 10 mg/kg.

Sequenced by immunoSEQ multiplex PCR; TCRdb stores in-frame clones only, minus some. The data contain 30,000 to 40,000 clones, approximately 89% of them singletons. Sampling times: baseline, cycle 4 day 1, cycle 7 day 1. Germline CDR1 reads MNHGY; CDR2 reads SVAAGI. This CDR3 is 14 amino acids long. The V and J ends lost 5 bases and 0 bases, in that order; junction bases with no gene match: 3. The receptor's source is an adult with an advanced solid tumor such as melanoma, head and neck, liver or kidney cancer. The sequenced sample was CD4+ or CD8+ T cells sorted from blood, obtained in a trial of the OX40 agonist ivuxolimab. The chain has TRBV6-9 and TRBJ1-1; TRBD1 matches at 7 bases. CDR3 loop: CASSQDRVNTEAFF. The DNA for the CDR3 is TGTGCCAGCAGTCAAGACAGGGTGAACACTGAAGCTTTCTTT.